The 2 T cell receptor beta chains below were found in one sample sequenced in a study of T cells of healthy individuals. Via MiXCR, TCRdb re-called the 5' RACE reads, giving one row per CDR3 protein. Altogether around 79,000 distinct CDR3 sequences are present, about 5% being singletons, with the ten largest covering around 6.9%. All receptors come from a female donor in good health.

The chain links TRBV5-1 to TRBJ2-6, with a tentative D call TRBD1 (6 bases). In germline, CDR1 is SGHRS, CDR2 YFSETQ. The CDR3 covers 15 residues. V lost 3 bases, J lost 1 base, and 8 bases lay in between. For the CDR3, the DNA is TGCGCCAGCAGCTCCAGGGGATCTGGGGCCAACGTCCTGACTTTC. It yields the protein CASSSRGSGANVLTF.

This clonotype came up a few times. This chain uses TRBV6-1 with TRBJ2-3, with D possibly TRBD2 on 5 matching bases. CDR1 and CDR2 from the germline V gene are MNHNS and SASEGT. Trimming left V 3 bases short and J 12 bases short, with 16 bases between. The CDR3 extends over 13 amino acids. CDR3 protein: CASSDGWGERQYF. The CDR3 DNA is TGTGCCAGCAGTGATGGGTGGGGAGAAAGACAGTATTTT.